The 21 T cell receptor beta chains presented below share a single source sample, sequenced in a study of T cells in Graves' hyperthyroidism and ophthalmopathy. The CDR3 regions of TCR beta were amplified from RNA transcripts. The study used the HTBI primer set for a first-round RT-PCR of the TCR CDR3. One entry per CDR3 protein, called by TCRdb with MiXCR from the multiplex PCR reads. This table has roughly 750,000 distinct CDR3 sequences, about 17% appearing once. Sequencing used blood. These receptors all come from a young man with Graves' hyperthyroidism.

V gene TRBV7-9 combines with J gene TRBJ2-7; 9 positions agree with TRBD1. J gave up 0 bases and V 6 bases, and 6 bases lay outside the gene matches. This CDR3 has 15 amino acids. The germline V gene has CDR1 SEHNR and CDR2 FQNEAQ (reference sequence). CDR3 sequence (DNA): TGTGCCAGCAGTCGGACAGGGGCGAGCTCCTACGAGCAGTACTTC. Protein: CASSRTGASSYEQYF.

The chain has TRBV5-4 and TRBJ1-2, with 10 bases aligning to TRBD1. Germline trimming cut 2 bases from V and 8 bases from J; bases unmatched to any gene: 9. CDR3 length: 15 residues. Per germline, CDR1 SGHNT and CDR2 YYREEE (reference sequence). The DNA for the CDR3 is TGTGCCAGCAGCTTACGACAGGGGGCGCAACAGGGCTACACCTTC. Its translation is CASSLRQGAQQGYTF. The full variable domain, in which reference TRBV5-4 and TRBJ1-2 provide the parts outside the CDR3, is ETGVTQSPTHLIKTRGQQVTLRCSSQSGHNTVSWYQQALGQGPQFIFQYYREEENGRGNFPPRFSGLQFPNYSSELNVNALELDDSALYLCASSLRQGAQQGYTFGSGTRLTVV.

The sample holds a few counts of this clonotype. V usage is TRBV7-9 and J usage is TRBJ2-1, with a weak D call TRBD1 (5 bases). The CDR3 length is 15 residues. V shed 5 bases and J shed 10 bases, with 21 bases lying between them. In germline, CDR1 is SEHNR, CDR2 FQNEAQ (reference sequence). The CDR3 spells CASSPKSGLRVEQFF. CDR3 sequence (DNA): TGTGCCAGCAGCCCTAAATCTGGGCTCAGGGTAGAGCAGTTCTTC.

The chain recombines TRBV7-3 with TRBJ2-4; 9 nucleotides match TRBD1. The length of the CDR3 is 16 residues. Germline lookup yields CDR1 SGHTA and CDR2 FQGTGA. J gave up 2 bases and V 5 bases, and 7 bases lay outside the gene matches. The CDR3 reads CASSLQQGAPKNIQYF. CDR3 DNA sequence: TGTGCCAGCAGCCTACAACAGGGGGCTCCCAAAAACATTCAGTACTTC.

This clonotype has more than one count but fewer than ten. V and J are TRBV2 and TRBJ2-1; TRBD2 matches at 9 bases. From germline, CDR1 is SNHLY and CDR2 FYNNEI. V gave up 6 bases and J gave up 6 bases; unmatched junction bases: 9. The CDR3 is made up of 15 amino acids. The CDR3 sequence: CASSSEAGGSNEQFF. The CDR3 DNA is TGTGCCAGCAGCTCCGAGGCGGGAGGGAGCAATGAGCAGTTCTTC.

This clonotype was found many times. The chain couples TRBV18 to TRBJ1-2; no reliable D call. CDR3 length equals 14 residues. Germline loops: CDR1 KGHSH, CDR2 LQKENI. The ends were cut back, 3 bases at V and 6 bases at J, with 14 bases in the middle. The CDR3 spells CASSPSRAGNGYTF. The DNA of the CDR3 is TGTGCCAGCTCACCCTCTCGGGCTGGAAATGGCTACACCTTC. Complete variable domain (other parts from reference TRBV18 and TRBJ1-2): NAGVMQNPRHLVRRRGQEARLRCSPMKGHSHVYWYRQLPEEGLKFMVYLQKENIIDESGMPKERFSAEFPKEGPSILRIQQVVRGDSAAYFCASSPSRAGNGYTFGSGTRLTVV.

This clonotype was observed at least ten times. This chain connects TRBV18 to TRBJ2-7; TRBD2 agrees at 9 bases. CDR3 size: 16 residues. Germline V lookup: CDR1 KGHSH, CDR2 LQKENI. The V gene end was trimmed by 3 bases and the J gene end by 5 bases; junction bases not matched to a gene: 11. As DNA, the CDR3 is TGTGCCAGCTCACCCCCCCTCGCGGGAGGGCTCCACGAGCAGTACTTC. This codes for CASSPPLAGGLHEQYF.

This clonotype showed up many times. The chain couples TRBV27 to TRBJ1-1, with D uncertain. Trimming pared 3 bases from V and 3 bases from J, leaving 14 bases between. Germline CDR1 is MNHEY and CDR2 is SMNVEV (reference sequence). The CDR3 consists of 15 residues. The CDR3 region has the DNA TGTGCCAGCAGTTTCGGTTATCTTAGGGACACTGAAGCTTTCTTT. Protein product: CASSFGYLRDTEAFF.

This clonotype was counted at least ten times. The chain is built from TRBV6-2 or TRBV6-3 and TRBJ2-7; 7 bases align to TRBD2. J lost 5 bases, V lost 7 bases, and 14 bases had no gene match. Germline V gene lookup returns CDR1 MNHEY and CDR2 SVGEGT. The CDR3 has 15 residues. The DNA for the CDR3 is TGTGCCAGCAAAAATCGGCGGGAGCAGGTCCACGAGCAGTACTTC. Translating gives CASKNRREQVHEQYF.

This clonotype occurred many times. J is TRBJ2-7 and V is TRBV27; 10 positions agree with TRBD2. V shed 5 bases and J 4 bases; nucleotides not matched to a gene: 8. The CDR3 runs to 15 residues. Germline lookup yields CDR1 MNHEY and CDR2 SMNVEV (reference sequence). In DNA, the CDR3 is TGTGCCAGCAGTCCTCCTAGCGGGAGAAAGTACGAGCAGTACTTC. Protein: CASSPPSGRKYEQYF.

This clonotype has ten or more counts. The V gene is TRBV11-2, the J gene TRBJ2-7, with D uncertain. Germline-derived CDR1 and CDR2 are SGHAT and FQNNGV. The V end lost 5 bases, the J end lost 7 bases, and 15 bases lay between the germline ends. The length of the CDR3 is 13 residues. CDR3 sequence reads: CASSRAPSSEQYF. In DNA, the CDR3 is TGTGCCAGCAGCCGGGCCCCCAGTTCTGAGCAGTACTTC.

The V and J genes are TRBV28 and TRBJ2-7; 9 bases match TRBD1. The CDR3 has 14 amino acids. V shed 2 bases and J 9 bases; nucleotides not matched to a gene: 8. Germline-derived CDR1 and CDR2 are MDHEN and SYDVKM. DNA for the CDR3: TGTGCCAGCAGTTTAGATACAGGGGGCGACGGGCAGTACTTC. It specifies CASSLDTGGDGQYF.

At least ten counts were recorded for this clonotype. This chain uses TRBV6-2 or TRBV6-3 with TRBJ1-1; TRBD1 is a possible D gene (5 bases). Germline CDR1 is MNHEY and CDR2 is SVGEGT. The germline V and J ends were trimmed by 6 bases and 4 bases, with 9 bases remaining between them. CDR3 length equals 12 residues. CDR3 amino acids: CASRGEVTEAFF. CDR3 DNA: TGTGCCAGCAGAGGGGAGGTCACTGAAGCTTTCTTT.

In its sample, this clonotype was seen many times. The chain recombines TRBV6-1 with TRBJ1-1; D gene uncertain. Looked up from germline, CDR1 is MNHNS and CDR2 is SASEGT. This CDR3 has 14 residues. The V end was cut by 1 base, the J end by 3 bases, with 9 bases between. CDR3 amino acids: CASSEGYGDTEAFF. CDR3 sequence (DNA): TGTGCCAGCAGTGAAGGGTACGGAGACACTGAAGCTTTCTTT.

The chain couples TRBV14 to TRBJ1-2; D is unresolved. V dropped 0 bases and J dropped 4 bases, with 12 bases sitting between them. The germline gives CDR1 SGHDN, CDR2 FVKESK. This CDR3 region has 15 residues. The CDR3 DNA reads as TGTGCCAGCAGCCAAGATGCGGGAATGGGCTATGGCTACACCTTC. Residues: CASSQDAGMGYGYTF.

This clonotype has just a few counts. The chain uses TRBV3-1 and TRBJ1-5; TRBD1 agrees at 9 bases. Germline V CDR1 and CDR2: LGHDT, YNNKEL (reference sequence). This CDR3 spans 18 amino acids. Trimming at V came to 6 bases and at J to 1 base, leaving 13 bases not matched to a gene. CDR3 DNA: TGTGCCAGCAGTATCCCGGACAGGGGAGAGAAAAGCAATCAGCCCCAGCATTTT. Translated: CASSIPDRGEKSNQPQHF.

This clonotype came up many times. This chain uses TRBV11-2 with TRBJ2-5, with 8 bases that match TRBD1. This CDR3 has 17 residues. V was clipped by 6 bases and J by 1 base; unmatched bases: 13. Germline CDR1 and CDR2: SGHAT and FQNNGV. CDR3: CASSQAGTGHLQETQYF. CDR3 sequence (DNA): TGTGCCAGCAGTCAAGCCGGGACAGGCCACCTCCAAGAGACCCAGTACTTC.

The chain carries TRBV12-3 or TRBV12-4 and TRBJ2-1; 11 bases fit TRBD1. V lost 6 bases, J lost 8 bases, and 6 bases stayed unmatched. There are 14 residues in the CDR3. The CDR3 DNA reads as TGTGCCAGCAGATGGACAGGGGGCAGGTATGAGCAGTTCTTC. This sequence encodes CASRWTGGRYEQFF.

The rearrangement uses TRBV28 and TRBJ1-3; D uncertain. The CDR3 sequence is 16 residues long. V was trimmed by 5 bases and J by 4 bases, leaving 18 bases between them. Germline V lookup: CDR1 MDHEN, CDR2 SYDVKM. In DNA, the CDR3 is TGTGCCAGCAGTCCGCTCGAGGCCCAGGAGGGAAACACCATATATTTT. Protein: CASSPLEAQEGNTIYF.

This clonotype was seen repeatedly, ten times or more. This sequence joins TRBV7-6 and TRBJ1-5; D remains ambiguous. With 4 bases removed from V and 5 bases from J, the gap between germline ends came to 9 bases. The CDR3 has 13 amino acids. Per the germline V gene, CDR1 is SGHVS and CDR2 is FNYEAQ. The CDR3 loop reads CASSSLPYQPQHF. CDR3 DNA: TGTGCCAGCAGCTCCCTCCCGTATCAGCCCCAGCATTTT.

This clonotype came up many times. The CDR3 loop reads CASSPVLAGGPYKDTQYF. DNA of the CDR3: TGTGCCAGCAGTCCAGTACTAGCGGGAGGGCCTTATAAGGATACGCAGTATTTT. The chain employs TRBV27 and TRBJ2-3, with 13 bases fitting TRBD2. Germline values: CDR1 MNHEY, CDR2 SMNVEV (reference sequence). This CDR3 region has 18 residues. V was pared by 5 bases and J by 6 bases, with 14 bases of the junction left unmatched.